Described below is a single TCR beta chain sequence and its context. This record belongs to a study of blood T cell repertoires in COVID-19. Study summary: Samples taken during acute and convalescent COVID-19 were collected in the United States, Italy and Spain.

Under the authors' procedure: Reference gene primers were amplified, and this amplification served to estimate nucleated cell counts. The assay was immunoSEQ multiplex PCR, and TCRdb's table has in-frame clones only and misses some. That table supplies the V and J calls and clone size; D and trimming were determined from the DNA. Of about 98,000 clones in the sample, about nine tenths were seen once. This clonotype was sampled from a man aged 50 to 59 with acute or convalescent COVID-19. The sample was peripheral blood.

Written as DNA, the CDR3 is TGTGCCAGTAGTATCACTAGCGGGATAAGCTCCTACAATGAGCAGTTCTTC. This encodes CASSITSGISSYNEQFF. The rearrangement links TRBV19 to TRBJ2-1, with TRBD2 identical over 10 bases. This CDR3 spans 17 amino acids. Trimming removed 3 bases from V and 0 bases from J; junction bases left unmatched: 5. The V gene's germline CDR1 is LNHDA and CDR2 SQIVND (reference sequence).